The 30 T cell receptor beta chains given below trace back to one sample, sequenced in a study of shared T cell receptors in the human thymus. Profiled with immunoSEQ multiplex PCR; TCRdb holds only in-frame clones, not every one. Of roughly 500,000 clones listed, 78% were seen once; the top ten hold about 0.012%. This sample was shared with a second study, whose subject was human thymus T cells.

The sequenced material came from thymocytes. These receptors were obtained from a boy in the first two years of life with a congenital heart defect.

As concerns this clone: The same CDR3 is also encoded by other DNA sequences in this sample. The V gene is TRBV27, the J gene TRBJ2-1, with D unresolved. The ends were cut back, 5 bases at V and 4 bases at J, with 9 bases in the middle. Germline assignment: CDR1 MNHEY and CDR2 SMNVEV (reference sequence). The CDR3 is 13 residues long. The CDR3 here is CASSPSPYNEQFF. CDR3 nucleotide sequence: TGTGCCAGCAGTCCCTCCCCTTACAATGAGCAGTTCTTC.

The rearrangement joins TRBV15 to TRBJ2-1; 9 nucleotides line up with TRBD1. The V gene's germline CDR1 is LNHNV and CDR2 YYDKDF (reference sequence). CDR3 size: 17 residues. V was pared by 6 bases and J by 6 bases, with 15 bases of the junction left unmatched. The CDR3 is CATRPGQGLSGANEQFF. The CDR3 DNA follows: TGTGCCACCAGGCCGGGACAGGGCCTCTCCGGGGCCAATGAGCAGTTCTTC.

This clone has just a few counts. This sequence joins TRBV28 and TRBJ2-2; D gene uncertain. The CDR3 totals 13 residues. The germline CDR1 and CDR2 sequences are MDHEN and SYDVKM. V was shortened by 8 bases and J by 3 bases, with 10 bases between the two germline ends. The DNA for the CDR3 is TGTGCCAGCCCTTCCCCAGACACCGGGGAGCTGTTTTTT. It codes for CASPSPDTGELFF.

The chain combines TRBV4-1 with TRBJ1-1; D gene uncertain. The V gene lost 4 bases and the J gene lost 2 bases, with 14 bases spanning the gap. Germline V gives CDR1 MGHRA, CDR2 YSYEKL. This CDR3 has 15 residues. The CDR3 loop reads CASSPPRRENTEAFF. The CDR3 DNA reads TGCGCCAGCAGCCCCCCGAGACGGGAAAACACTGAAGCTTTCTTT.

The CDR3 nucleotides are TGCGCCAGCAGCCAAGTGGGACTAGCGGGGGACCCCTACGAGCAGTACTTC. Translation gives CASSQVGLAGDPYEQYF. This rearrangement joins TRBV4-1 to TRBJ2-7; TRBD2 agrees at 14 bases. The germline V gene has CDR1 MGHRA and CDR2 YSYEKL. The CDR3 extends over 17 amino acids. Trimming cost V 1 base and J 2 bases; bases outside gene matches: 4.

The chain recombines TRBV5-6 with TRBJ2-3; the D gene is possibly TRBD1 (6 bases). CDR1 and CDR2 from the germline V gene are SGHDT and YYEEEE. The CDR3 length is 15 residues. Trimming took off 4 bases at V and 0 bases at J, with 12 bases between the two ends. In nucleotides, the CDR3 is TGTGCCAGCAGCGGCCGGGACAAAAGCACAGATACGCAGTATTTT. This encodes CASSGRDKSTDTQYF.

The rearrangement links TRBV6-4 to TRBJ2-3; 9 bases map to TRBD1. Germline trimming cut 0 bases from V and 14 bases from J; bases unmatched to any gene: 3. The CDR3 is 12 amino acids. CDR1 and CDR2 from the germline V gene are MRHNA and SNTAGT. The CDR3 reads CASSDSRDRVYF. The CDR3 DNA reads TGTGCCAGCAGTGACTCGAGGGACAGGGTGTATTTT.

This chain links TRBV6-5 with TRBJ1-2, with D perhaps TRBD1 (5 bases). The CDR3 has 15 amino acids. V was trimmed by 0 bases and J by 3 bases, leaving 11 bases between them. Germline V lookup: CDR1 MNHEY, CDR2 SVGAGI. As DNA, the CDR3 is TGTGCCAGCAGTTACTCATTTCTGACAGACTATGGCTACACCTTC. It is translated as CASSYSFLTDYGYTF.

As DNA, the CDR3 is TGTGCCACCAGCAGCGCGGGAGAGGACTACAATGAGCAGTTCTTC. Translating gives CATSSAGEDYNEQFF. The chain has TRBV15 and TRBJ2-1; TRBD2 matches 7 bases. The CDR3 has 15 amino acids. Germline V gene data show CDR1 as LNHNV and CDR2 as YYDKDF (reference sequence). Losses at the gene ends were 3 bases for V and 3 bases for J; bases not matched to a gene: 5.

The chain has TRBV7-9 and TRBJ2-5; TRBD1 matches at 9 bases. V trimming: 5 bases; J trimming: 4 bases; junction bases outside the gene matches: 8. In germline, CDR1 is SEHNR, CDR2 FQNEAQ (reference sequence). The CDR3 length is 15 residues. CDR3 sequence reads: CASSTPGQGLETQYF. CDR3 nucleotide sequence: TGTGCCAGCAGCACCCCGGGACAGGGCCTAGAGACCCAGTACTTC.

The rearrangement links TRBV28 to TRBJ1-2; D is uncertain. CDR1 is MDHEN and CDR2 is SYDVKM in the germline V gene. Trimming shortened V by 5 bases and J by 5 bases, and 9 bases separated the two germline ends. The CDR3 totals 12 residues. CDR3 nucleotide sequence: TGTGCCAGCAGTCCATTAACATATGGCTACACCTTC. Encoded protein: CASSPLTYGYTF.

The V call is TRBV13, the J call TRBJ1-2; 7 bases align to TRBD1. Germline V gene data show CDR1 as PRHDT and CDR2 as FYEKMQ (reference sequence). V dropped 5 bases and J dropped 1; count of bases not matched to a gene: 7. There are 15 residues in the CDR3. The CDR3 DNA is TGTGCCAGCAGCCGACAGGGATCTGGTAACTATGGCTACACCTTC. Translation: CASSRQGSGNYGYTF. The variable domain in full, with the rest retrieved from reference TRBV13 and TRBJ1-2, is AAGVIQSPRHLIKEKRETATLKCYPIPRHDTVYWYQQGPGQDPQFLISFYEKMQSDKGSIPDRFSAQQFSDYHSELNMSSLELGDSALYFCASSRQGSGNYGYTFGSGTRLTVV.

The J gene is TRBJ2-2, the V gene TRBV19; no firm D call. Germline V gene lookup returns CDR1 LNHDA and CDR2 SQIVND (reference sequence). Trimming stripped 5 bases from V and 6 bases from J, with 16 bases between. The CDR3 sequence is 15 residues long. Here the CDR3 reads CASSWWALKSGELFF. As DNA, the CDR3 is TGTGCCAGTAGTTGGTGGGCGTTGAAATCCGGGGAGCTGTTTTTT.

The rearrangement links TRBV30 to TRBJ1-2, with a weak D call TRBD1 (5 bases). Trimming cost V 4 bases and J 7 bases, with 16 bases left between them. CDR3 length: 13 residues. The germline gives CDR1 GTSNPN, CDR2 SVGIG (reference sequence). CDR3 bases: TGTGCCTGGACCCCCGCTCAGGGTCGTGGCTACACCTTC. Residues: CAWTPAQGRGYTF.

The chain joins TRBV28 to TRBJ1-1; weak D call: TRBD1 (5 bases). The V end was cut by 2 bases, the J end by 6 bases, with 13 bases between. From germline, CDR1 is MDHEN and CDR2 SYDVKM. The CDR3 runs 14 residues. As DNA, the CDR3 is TGTGCCAGCAGTTTAGGAGGGGCCGGGGCTGAAGCTTTCTTT. It specifies CASSLGGAGAEAFF.

The chain employs TRBV4-3 and TRBJ2-1; 10 nucleotides match TRBD2. The CDR3 is 20 amino acids. Trimming removed 1 base from V and 8 bases from J; junction bases left unmatched: 20. CDR1 is LGHNA and CDR2 is YSLEER in the germline V gene. The CDR3 DNA reads TGCGCCAGCAGCCAAGCAAGGCAGGGTGAGGCTAGCGGGAGTGGGGATGAGCAGTTCTTC. Protein sequence: CASSQARQGEASGSGDEQFF.

This clone came up once. This CDR3 is CASSMGQESYGYTF. Written as DNA, the CDR3 is TGTGCCAGTAGTATGGGGCAGGAGTCCTATGGCTACACCTTC. The chain employs TRBV19 and TRBJ1-2, with TRBD1 as a possible D gene (5 bases). Trimming took off 3 bases at V and 4 bases at J, with 12 bases between the two ends. This CDR3 is 14 amino acids long. Germline V gene lookup returns CDR1 LNHDA and CDR2 SQIVND (reference sequence).

This clone was found once. This sequence joins TRBV7-9 and TRBJ2-7; TRBD1 matches at 8 bases. The CDR3 length is 15 residues. J was trimmed by 1 base and V by 1 base; bases with no gene match: 3. The germline V gene has CDR1 SEHNR and CDR2 FQNEAQ (reference sequence). This CDR3 is CASSLVRDRSYEQYF. The CDR3 region has the DNA TGTGCCAGCAGCTTAGTCCGGGACAGGTCCTACGAGCAGTACTTC.

CDR3 in DNA: TGTGCCAGTAGTATCGGCCTAGACCCAGATACGCAGTATTTT. Translating it yields CASSIGLDPDTQYF. This chain uses TRBV19 with TRBJ2-3; D is uncertain. The CDR3 length is 14 residues. Germline V CDR1 and CDR2: LNHDA, SQIVND (reference sequence). With 3 bases removed from V and 4 bases from J, the gap between germline ends came to 11 bases.

J is TRBJ2-7 and V is TRBV4-3, with 7 bases fitting TRBD2. Germline lookup yields CDR1 LGHNA and CDR2 YSLEER. V lost 1 base to trimming and J lost 6 bases; unmatched junction nucleotides: 12. The CDR3 runs to 16 residues. CDR3 DNA: TGCGCCAGCAGCCAAGGTCGGAGGGAGGGCCAAGTCGAGCAGTACTTC. The encoded protein is CASSQGRREGQVEQYF.

This clone has only a few counts. This chain uses TRBV15 with TRBJ2-5; TRBD2 matches 16 bases. Germline CDR1 LNHNV, CDR2 YYDKDF (reference sequence). The CDR3 totals 14 residues. Losses at the gene ends were 8 bases for V and 5 bases for J; bases not matched to a gene: 2. CDR3 in DNA: TGTGCCACCGGGACTAGCGGGAGGGGTGAGACCCAGTACTTC. Amino acids: CATGTSGRGETQYF.

CDR3 amino acids: CASSRPGQGDSGANVLTF. The CDR3 DNA is TGTGCCAGCAGCCGACCGGGACAGGGTGACTCTGGGGCCAACGTCCTGACTTTC. The chain joins TRBV14 to TRBJ2-6; 9 nucleotides match TRBD1. The length of the CDR3 is 18 residues. CDR1 SGHDN and CDR2 FVKESK come from the germline V gene. Trimming at V came to 4 bases and at J to 0 bases, leaving 7 bases not matched to a gene. Looking up the rest from reference TRBV14 and TRBJ2-6 gives the full variable domain: EAGVTQFPSHSVIEKGQTVTLRCDPISGHDNLYWYRRVMGKEIKFLLHFVKESKQDESGMPNNRFLAERTGGTYSTLKVQPAELEDSGVYFCASSRPGQGDSGANVLTFGAGSRLTVL.

The gene calls are TRBV4-2 and TRBJ2-4; 9 bases agree with TRBD2. The V gene end was trimmed by 5 bases and the J gene end by 7 bases; junction bases not matched to a gene: 3. In germline, CDR1 is LGHNA, CDR2 YNFKEQ. This CDR3 region has 13 residues. The CDR3 reads CASSKSGRNIQYF. The CDR3 DNA sequence: TGTGCCAGCAGCAAGAGCGGGAGGAACATTCAGTACTTC.

In this sample, this clone turned up a few times. The J gene is TRBJ2-1, the V gene TRBV6-1; 15 bases fit TRBD2. Germline lookup yields CDR1 MNHNS and CDR2 SASEGT. The CDR3 covers 13 residues. V was pared by 6 bases and J by 12 bases, with 3 bases of the junction left unmatched. The CDR3 DNA reads TGTGCCAGCAGGGGACTAGCGGGAGGTGCGCAGTTCTTC. This translates into CASRGLAGGAQFF.

V usage is TRBV10-2 and J usage is TRBJ2-1, with TRBD2 identical over 15 bases. The V gene end was trimmed by 6 bases and the J gene end by 9 bases; junction bases not matched to a gene: 3. The germline gives CDR1 WSHSY, CDR2 SAAADI. The CDR3 covers 14 residues. The DNA for the CDR3 is TGCGCCAGCAGGAGGACTAGCGGGAGGGGTGAGCAGTTCTTC. This sequence encodes CASRRTSGRGEQFF.

A single count supports this clone. The rearrangement joins TRBV19 to TRBJ2-7, with 9 bases that match TRBD1. The V gene end was trimmed by 5 bases and the J gene end by 0 bases; junction bases not matched to a gene: 8. Germline V gene sequence: CDR1 LNHDA, CDR2 SQIVND (reference sequence). There are 16 residues in the CDR3. The CDR3: CASSSLPGQGSYEQYF. The DNA for the CDR3 is TGTGCCAGTAGTTCATTGCCGGGACAGGGCTCCTACGAGCAGTACTTC.

The J gene is TRBJ1-2, the V gene TRBV5-6, with 7 positions matching TRBD1. Germline values: CDR1 SGHDT, CDR2 YYEEEE. The J segment lost 6 bases and the V segment lost 5 bases, leaving 13 bases of the junction unmatched. There are 15 residues in the CDR3. In nucleotides, the CDR3 is TGTGCCAGCAGGACCCGGGACAGCCCCCGCGATGGCTACACCTTC. Its protein is CASRTRDSPRDGYTF.

V and J are TRBV29-1 and TRBJ2-1, with TRBD1 matching over 9 bases. V lost 3 bases and J lost 4; bases outside the gene matches: 4. Germline V gene sequence: CDR1 SQVTM, CDR2 ANQGSEA. The CDR3 covers 14 residues. The CDR3 loop reads CSVDSGQGYNEQFF. Here the CDR3 DNA reads TGCAGCGTTGACTCGGGACAGGGATACAATGAGCAGTTCTTC.

The genes are TRBV5-8 and TRBJ1-2; 9 nucleotides agree with TRBD1. The CDR3 sequence is 15 residues long. Germline trimming cut 0 bases from V and 4 bases from J; bases unmatched to any gene: 4. Germline V gene sequence: CDR1 SGHTS, CDR2 YDEGEE. CDR3 protein: CASSLGDRDAYGYTF. The CDR3, as DNA: TGTGCCAGCAGCTTGGGGGACAGGGACGCCTATGGCTACACCTTC.

A note on this clone: Relative to the germline gene, one junction end is altered; a read error may explain this. This rearrangement joins TRBV6-5 to TRBJ2-5, with 13 positions matching TRBD2. The CDR3 totals 13 residues. The germline CDR1 and CDR2 sequences are MNHEY and SVGAGI. CDR3 DNA sequence: TGTGCCAGCAGTCAGACTAGCGGGAGGACGAGGGACTTC. Translation: CASSQTSGRTRDF.